This TCR beta chain was obtained from a study of monozygotic twins with inflammatory bowel disease. Broader study findings: Healthy twins showed more clonotype sharing with others than IBD patients, especially patients with disease activity.

Skipping T cell sorting, the study isolated total RNA directly from whole blood. This CDR3 region has 15 residues. The V gene's germline CDR1 is SGHTA and CDR2 FQGTGA. Per-sample cDNA came from eight separate reactions. cDNA for TCRalpha and TCRbeta was amplified by nested PCRs of roughly 16 then 9 cycles. One entry per CDR3 protein, without DNA, is what TCRdb gives after re-calling the 5' RACE reads. The sample totals 110,000 to 150,000 distinct CDR3 sequences. Comments on this clonotype: As yet, its antigen is unknown.

The sample consisted of blood. This TCR came from a human donor with ulcerative colitis or Crohn's disease, or a healthy co-twin of an affected twin (not recorded which). The chain joins TRBV7-3 to TRBJ2-1; TCRdb outputs TRBD2, but without DNA this stays unchecked. CDR3: CASSLLSGRWNEQFF.